This T cell receptor (beta chain) was sequenced in a study of cytotoxic CD8 clonotypes in ibrutinib-treated CLL. This table comes from immunoSEQ multiplex PCR, and its TCRdb copy is limited to in-frame clones, with some not included. The sample shows 35,000 to 45,000 clones, roughly 50% of them seen only once. CDR1 and CDR2 from the germline V gene are SGHAT and FQDESV (reference sequence). V lost 7 bases and J lost 1, with 23 bases in between. The CDR3 contains 18 residues. Specimen: PBMCs, collected before ibrutinib treatment. The chain has TRBV11-1 and TRBJ1-5; TRBD1 might be the D (6 bases). This TCR was recovered from a human donor with chronic lymphocytic leukemia. CDR3 region: CASTADPGVVYSNQPQHF. In DNA form, the CDR3 reads TGTGCCAGCACCGCCGATCCAGGGGTTGTATACAGCAATCAGCCCCAGCATTTT.